The 25 T cell receptor beta chains reported below all come from one sample, sequenced in a study of blood T cell repertoires in COVID-19. Repertoires were generated with immunoSEQ multiplex PCR, while TCRdb's copy carries only in-frame clones and drops some. The table lists over 150,000 clones, roughly four fifths of them singletons, with over 10% in the top ten. Sequencing was carried out using peripheral blood. The origin of the receptors is a woman aged 60 to 75 with COVID-19, enrolled during active disease.

The V call is TRBV10-3, the J call TRBJ2-7; D may be TRBD1 (6 bases). The germline V gene encodes CDR1 ENHRY and CDR2 SYGVKD. Trimming shortened V by 3 bases and J by 6 bases, and 15 bases separated the two germline ends. CDR3 size: 14 residues. CDR3 nucleotides: TGTGCCATCAGTGAACAGGGACCTTCAACCGAGCAGTACGTC. Its protein is CAISEQGPSTEQYV.

This rearrangement joins TRBV5-4 to TRBJ1-4, with 7 bases identical to TRBD1. J lost 1 base, V lost 3 bases, and 3 bases had no gene match. The length of the CDR3 is 15 residues. Germline values: CDR1 SGHNT, CDR2 YYREEE (reference sequence). Here the CDR3 DNA reads TGTGCCAGCAGCTATACAGGGGTAACTAATGAAAAACTGTTTTTT. Protein sequence: CASSYTGVTNEKLFF.

V and J are TRBV5-6 and TRBJ1-5; TRBD1 aligns across 9 bases. The CDR3 length is 15 residues. Per the germline V gene, CDR1 is SGHDT and CDR2 is YYEEEE. V lost 5 bases, J lost 5 bases, and 8 bases stayed unmatched. DNA for the CDR3: TGTGCCAGCAGTCGCCGGGACAGGGTCCATCAGCCCCAGCATTTT. It yields the protein CASSRRDRVHQPQHF. Looking up the rest from reference TRBV5-6 and TRBJ1-5 gives the full variable domain: DAGVTQSPTHLIKTRGQQVTLRCSPKSGHDTVSWYQQALGQGPQFIFQYYEEEERQRGNFPDRFSGHQFPNYSSELNVNALLLGDSALYLCASSRRDRVHQPQHFGDGTRLSIL.

V usage is TRBV25-1 and J usage is TRBJ2-5; no definite D call. Germline values: CDR1 MGHDK, CDR2 SYGVNS. V shed 6 bases and J shed 3 bases, with 5 bases lying between them. The CDR3 has 11 amino acids. The CDR3 loop is CASSPEETQYF. The CDR3 DNA reads as TGTGCCAGCAGCCCCGAAGAGACCCAGTACTTC.

V gene TRBV14 combines with J gene TRBJ2-7; 9 nucleotides match TRBD2. The germline CDR1 and CDR2 sequences are SGHDN and FVKESK. CDR3 length: 15 amino acids. V shed 6 bases, J shed 0 bases, and the junction held 6 bases outside the gene matches. The CDR3 sequence: CASRGSGGSSYEQYV. The CDR3 DNA reads TGTGCCAGCAGGGGTAGCGGGGGAAGCTCCTACGAGCAGTACGTC.

This chain joins TRBV5-8 and TRBJ1-5; 9 positions agree with TRBD1. Per germline, CDR1 SGHTS and CDR2 YDEGEE. The CDR3 is 14 amino acids. J gave up 4 bases and V 4 bases, and 3 bases lay outside the gene matches. DNA of the CDR3: TGTGCCAGCAGCCCTGGGACAGGGAATCAGCCCCAGCATTTT. Residues: CASSPGTGNQPQHF.

This chain connects TRBV5-4 to TRBJ2-7; 7 bases are a match to TRBD1. The V and J ends lost 4 bases and 4 bases, in that order; junction bases with no gene match: 8. Per germline, CDR1 SGHNT and CDR2 YYREEE (reference sequence). The length of the CDR3 is 14 residues. CDR3 residues: CASSPPGQRYEQYF. CDR3 nucleotides: TGTGCCAGCAGCCCCCCGGGACAGAGGTACGAGCAGTACTTC. The variable domain in full, with the rest retrieved from reference TRBV5-4 and TRBJ2-7, is ETGVTQSPTHLIKTRGQQVTLRCSSQSGHNTVSWYQQALGQGPQFIFQYYREEENGRGNFPPRFSGLQFPNYSSELNVNALELDDSALYLCASSPPGQRYEQYFGPGTRLTVT.

The chain couples TRBV12-5 to TRBJ2-7; D is unclear. Trimming removed 5 bases from V and 0 bases from J, with 5 bases in between. From germline, CDR1 is LGHNT and CDR2 FRNRAP. This CDR3 is 12 amino acids long. CDR3 nucleotides: TGTGCTAGTGGTCCCAGCTCCTACGAGCAGTACGTC. Its protein product is CASGPSSYEQYV.

The sample holds a few counts of this clone. The same CDR3 arises from other DNA sequences in this sample as well. This chain connects TRBV19 to TRBJ1-5; D is unresolved. The CDR3 sequence is 14 residues long. Looked up from germline, CDR1 is LNHDA and CDR2 is SQIVND (reference sequence). V was cut by 2 bases and J by 2 bases, with 7 bases left in between. CDR3 sequence: CASSISGGNQPQHF. The DNA for the CDR3 is TGTGCCAGTAGTATAAGCGGAGGCAATCAGCCCCAGCATTTT.

This clone was seen only a few times. This chain uses TRBV18 with TRBJ1-5, with D perhaps matching TRBD1 (5 bases). The CDR3 spans 14 residues. Per germline, CDR1 KGHSH and CDR2 LQKENI. V shed 6 bases and J shed 3 bases, with 12 bases lying between them. CDR3: CASSLDRYNQPQHF. The DNA for the CDR3 is TGTGCCAGCTCCCTCGACAGATACAATCAGCCCCAGCATTTT.

The chain recombines TRBV3-1 (or the pseudogene TRBV3-2) with TRBJ2-1; 8 bases are a match to TRBD1. The CDR3 extends over 16 amino acids. V was clipped by 4 bases and J by 7 bases; unmatched bases: 12. Germline loops: CDR1 LGHDT, CDR2 YNNKEL (reference sequence). The CDR3: CASSPRRQGASNEQFF. For the CDR3, the DNA is TGTGCCAGCAGCCCTAGGAGGCAGGGGGCCTCGAATGAGCAGTTCTTC.

The chain links TRBV9 to TRBJ2-3; 8 bases are a match to TRBD1. CDR1 and CDR2 (germline): SGDLS, YYNGEE. The V segment lost 4 bases and the J segment 4 bases; nucleotides outside the gene matches: 2. The CDR3 is 13 amino acids. Written as DNA, the CDR3 is TGTGCCAGCAGCTGGGACAGGTCAGATACGCAGTATTTT. Protein: CASSWDRSDTQYF.

The chain has TRBV10-3 and TRBJ2-1; 9 nucleotides agree with TRBD1. This CDR3 is built from 13 residues. Trimming cost V 9 bases and J 6 bases; bases outside gene matches: 6. Germline assignment: CDR1 ENHRY and CDR2 SYGVKD. Written as DNA, the CDR3 is TGTGCCATTCTCCCGGGACAGGGCAATGAGCAGTTCTTC. It translates to CAILPGQGNEQFF.

J is TRBJ1-3 and V is TRBV3-1 (or the pseudogene TRBV3-2), with D unclear. V was clipped by 5 bases and J by 0 bases, with 11 bases between them. This CDR3 has 15 amino acids. Germline values: CDR1 LGHDT, CDR2 YNNKEL (reference sequence). The CDR3 coding sequence is TGTGCCAGCAGCTTTAATCCGGGCTCTGGAAACACCATATATTTT. Amino acid sequence: CASSFNPGSGNTIYF.

The table lists this clone with a count of one. The chain uses TRBV5-8 and TRBJ2-5; TRBD1 agrees at 7 bases. V lost 9 bases to trimming and J lost 4 bases; unmatched junction nucleotides: 9. The CDR3 has 13 amino acids. The germline gives CDR1 SGHTS, CDR2 YDEGEE. This chain's CDR3 is CATYRDSRETQYF. The DNA for the CDR3 is TGTGCCACCTACCGGGACAGCAGAGAGACCCAGTACTTC.

This sequence joins TRBV9 and TRBJ1-2; 8 bases align to TRBD1. The CDR3 spans 14 residues. V lost 0 bases to trimming and J lost 7 bases; unmatched junction nucleotides: 5. Germline V gene data show CDR1 as SGDLS and CDR2 as YYNGEE. The CDR3 sequence: CASSVGQGFGGYTF. CDR3 coding DNA: TGTGCCAGCAGCGTAGGACAGGGGTTTGGTGGCTACACCTTC.

The chain is built from TRBV11-2 and TRBJ1-2; tentative D call: TRBD1 (6 bases). This CDR3 is built from 13 residues. V dropped 5 bases and J dropped 3 bases, with 10 bases sitting between them. The germline CDR1 and CDR2 sequences are SGHAT and FQNNGV. CDR3 nucleotides: TGTGCCAGCAGCAAGGACAGTGACTATGGCTACACCTTC. The encoded protein is CASSKDSDYGYTF. The full variable domain, with the rest looked up from reference TRBV11-2 and TRBJ1-2, is EAGVAQSPRYKIIEKRQSVAFWCNPISGHATLYWYQQILGQGPKLLIQFQNNGVVDDSQLPKDRFSAERLKGVDSTLKIQPAKLEDSAVYLCASSKDSDYGYTFGSGTRLTVV.

The V and J genes are TRBV7-8 and TRBJ1-5, with 8 bases lining up with TRBD1. This CDR3 region has 13 residues. Germline-derived CDR1 and CDR2 are SGHVS and FQNEAQ. With 6 bases clipped from V and 7 bases from J, the junction kept 5 bases outside the gene matches. As DNA, the CDR3 is TGTGCCAGCAGGGAACAGGGGGGACAGCCCCAGCATTTT. It yields the protein CASREQGGQPQHF.

The V and J genes are TRBV6-6 and TRBJ1-4, with a possible D match to TRBD1 (6 bases). V gave up 0 bases and J gave up 5 bases, with 10 bases separating them. Germline V lookup: CDR1 MNHNY, CDR2 SVGAGI (reference sequence). The CDR3 has 15 amino acids. The CDR3 DNA is TGTGCCAGCAGTTACTCGCAGGGGCAAAATGAAAAACTGTTTTTT. Amino acid sequence: CASSYSQGQNEKLFF.

The chain uses TRBV6-2 or TRBV6-3 and TRBJ1-5; D remains ambiguous. The germline V gene has CDR1 MNHEY and CDR2 SVGEGT. With 5 bases removed from V and 0 bases from J, the gap between germline ends came to 11 bases. The CDR3 is 15 residues long. The CDR3 loop is CASSPTQYSNQPQHF. DNA for the CDR3: TGTGCCAGCAGTCCGACTCAATATAGCAATCAGCCCCAGCATTTT.

Here the CDR3 DNA reads TGTGCCAGCAGCTTAGAAGGAGCGGAAAAACTGTTTTTT. Translating it yields CASSLEGAEKLFF. This rearrangement joins TRBV7-9 to TRBJ1-4; D gene ambiguous. This CDR3 has 13 amino acids. Germline CDR1 and CDR2: SEHNR and FQNEAQ (reference sequence). Trimming shortened V by 1 base and J by 8 bases, and 8 bases separated the two germline ends.

The V and J genes are TRBV27 and TRBJ1-2, with 9 bases aligning to TRBD1. From germline, CDR1 is MNHEY and CDR2 SMNVEV (reference sequence). V was pared by 6 bases and J by 3 bases, with 2 bases of the junction left unmatched. This CDR3 spans 13 amino acids. The chain's CDR3 is CASRGQGYYGYTF. CDR3 sequence (DNA): TGTGCCAGCAGGGGACAGGGCTACTATGGCTACACCTTC.

V and J are TRBV10-1 and TRBJ1-3, with 10 bases matching TRBD1. This CDR3 is 14 amino acids long. V shed 5 bases, J shed 7 bases, and the junction held 5 bases outside the gene matches. Germline values: CDR1 WNHNN, CDR2 SYGVQD (reference sequence). The CDR3 is CASSSGQGSNTIYF. The CDR3 DNA follows: TGCGCCAGCAGTTCGGGACAGGGGTCCAACACCATATATTTT.

This clone has only a few counts. V usage is TRBV30 and J usage is TRBJ1-2, with 7 bases fitting TRBD1. CDR3 length: 15 amino acids. Germline V CDR1 and CDR2: GTSNPN, SVGIG (reference sequence). Trimming cost V 3 bases and J 5 bases; bases outside gene matches: 12. CDR3 protein: CAWSLGTVGVYGYTF. CDR3 nucleotides: TGTGCCTGGAGCCTAGGGACAGTCGGGGTTTATGGCTACACCTTC.

This clone was recorded only once. CDR3 residues: CASGPRVTFKLFF. The CDR3 nucleotides read TGTGCTAGTGGTCCGAGGGTAACTTTTAAGCTGTTTTTT. The rearrangement joins TRBV12-5 to TRBJ1-4, with D unresolved. The germline V and J ends were trimmed by 5 bases and 14 bases, with 18 bases remaining between them. CDR3 length equals 13 residues. Per the germline V gene, CDR1 is LGHNT and CDR2 is FRNRAP.